The 20 T cell receptor beta chains reported below all come from one sample, sequenced in a study of cytotoxic CD8 clonotypes in ibrutinib-treated CLL. Using immunoSEQ multiplex PCR, the repertoire was profiled, and TCRdb retains in-frame clones only, with some absent. The sample includes nearly 300,000 clones, less than 85% of them seen just once. Sequenced material: PBMCs, taken at disease progression, from a patient treated with ibrutinib. The receptor set was obtained from a human donor with chronic lymphocytic leukemia.

The chain combines TRBV4-3 with TRBJ2-7, with D possibly TRBD1 on 6 matching bases. V was shortened by 4 bases and J by 0 bases, with 13 bases between the two germline ends. The CDR3 length is 15 residues. Per germline, CDR1 LGHNA and CDR2 YSLEER. CDR3 residues: CASSPGHQSSYEQYF. CDR3 DNA sequence: TGCGCCAGCAGCCCGGGACATCAGAGCTCCTACGAGCAGTACTTC.

This chain joins TRBV18 and TRBJ2-1, with D possibly TRBD1 on 6 matching bases. This CDR3 spans 13 amino acids. V was trimmed by 3 bases and J by 8 bases, leaving 11 bases between them. Germline V CDR1 and CDR2: KGHSH, LQKENI. The CDR3 here is CASSPQGLHEQFF. As DNA, the CDR3 is TGTGCCAGCTCACCGCAGGGGTTGCATGAGCAGTTCTTC.

The genes are TRBV14 and TRBJ1-2; possible D gene TRBD1, 5 bases. Germline CDR1 reads SGHDN; CDR2 reads FVKESK. The CDR3 spans 15 residues. V lost 2 bases, J lost 1 base, and 11 bases lay in between. The CDR3 sequence is CASSQWPGSNYGYTF. CDR3 nucleotide sequence: TGTGCCAGCAGCCAATGGCCAGGGAGTAACTATGGCTACACCTTC.

The chain links TRBV7-9 to TRBJ2-4; TRBD1 is a possible D gene (6 bases). V dropped 3 bases and J dropped 3 bases, with 9 bases sitting between them. Germline CDR1 and CDR2: SEHNR and FQNEAQ (reference sequence). The CDR3 totals 14 residues. The CDR3 DNA follows: TGTGCCAGCAGCTTCACGGACAGCAAAAACATTCAGTACTTC. It codes for CASSFTDSKNIQYF.

The CDR3 DNA reads as TGTGCCATCAGTGAGTCGATGAGGCCCGGGATGTACGAGCAGTACTTC. Translating gives CAISESMRPGMYEQYF. The rearrangement uses TRBV10-3 and TRBJ2-7; TRBD2 might be the D (5 bases). Germline V gives CDR1 ENHRY, CDR2 SYGVKD. The CDR3 has 16 residues. The germline V and J ends were trimmed by 0 bases and 4 bases, with 16 bases remaining between them.

V usage is TRBV18 and J usage is TRBJ1-5; TRBD1 matches at 7 bases. The germline CDR1 and CDR2 sequences are KGHSH and LQKENI. J gave up 5 bases and V 5 bases, and 9 bases lay outside the gene matches. This CDR3 contains 15 residues. CDR3 in amino acids: CASSNSRQGDQPQHF. The CDR3 DNA reads TGTGCCAGCTCAAATTCGAGGCAGGGGGATCAGCCCCAGCATTTT.

The V call is TRBV27, the J call TRBJ2-1, with D possibly matching TRBD1 (7 bases). CDR1 and CDR2 from the germline V gene are MNHEY and SMNVEV (reference sequence). V lost 6 bases, J lost 8 bases, and 17 bases lay in between. CDR3 length: 14 amino acids. CDR3 DNA sequence: TGTGCCAGCAGCAATACCCCAGGGGGGCATGAGCAGTTCTTC. It is translated as CASSNTPGGHEQFF.

J is TRBJ2-7 and V is TRBV20-1; maybe TRBD2 (5 bases). Trimming took 5 bases from V and 6 from J, leaving 8 bases between them. Germline V gives CDR1 DFQATT, CDR2 SNEGSKA (reference sequence). There are 10 residues in the CDR3. CDR3 amino acids: CSAGLAEQYF. The CDR3 DNA sequence: TGCAGTGCTGGCCTAGCCGAGCAGTACTTC.

The chain recombines TRBV5-1 with TRBJ2-3; D might be TRBD1 (5 bases). The CDR3 sequence is 15 residues long. CDR1 and CDR2 (germline): SGHRS, YFSETQ. V was trimmed by 1 base and J by 2 bases, leaving 11 bases between them. The CDR3 DNA is TGCGCCAGCAGCTTGACAGGCATATACACAGATACGCAGTATTTT. It codes for CASSLTGIYTDTQYF.

V gene TRBV18 combines with J gene TRBJ2-5; D remains unclear. The CDR3 runs 13 residues. CDR1 KGHSH and CDR2 LQKENI come from the germline V gene. V was shortened by 1 base and J by 5 bases, with 8 bases between the two germline ends. CDR3 in DNA: TGTGCCAGCTCACCACACCTCAGGGAGACCCAGTACTTC. Its protein product is CASSPHLRETQYF.

The chain joins TRBV6-5 to TRBJ2-7, with 10 bases identical to TRBD1. Germline trimming cut 4 bases from V and 3 bases from J; bases unmatched to any gene: 6. The CDR3 is 15 amino acids. Germline CDR1 is MNHEY and CDR2 is SVGAGI. CDR3 loop: CASSFRDRGGYEQYF. The CDR3 region has the DNA TGTGCCAGCAGTTTCCGGGACAGGGGAGGCTACGAGCAGTACTTC.

The CDR3 is CASSLGTSVYNEQFF. CDR3 in DNA: TGTGCCAGCAGCTTAGGGACTAGCGTATACAATGAGCAGTTCTTC. This chain joins TRBV7-9 and TRBJ2-1; 9 bases are a match to TRBD2. Trimming took 1 base from V and 4 from J; bases not matched to a gene: 2. The CDR3 extends over 15 amino acids. Germline assignment: CDR1 SEHNR and CDR2 FQNEAQ (reference sequence).

The chain links TRBV10-3 to TRBJ2-3, with D hard to call. The ends were cut back, 4 bases at V and 2 bases at J, with 16 bases in the middle. The CDR3 is 16 residues long. The germline gives CDR1 ENHRY, CDR2 SYGVKD. CDR3 loop: CAISASTEFVTDTQYF. The CDR3 DNA is TGTGCCATCAGTGCAAGTACAGAGTTCGTCACAGATACGCAGTATTTT.

The V call is TRBV11-2, the J call TRBJ1-3; no clear D gene. Trimming took off 0 bases at V and 9 bases at J, with 12 bases between the two ends. Germline V CDR1 and CDR2: SGHAT, FQNNGV. The CDR3 spans 14 residues. CDR3 region: CASSLDSSQSTIYF. The CDR3 region has the DNA TGTGCCAGCAGCTTAGATTCGAGTCAGTCCACCATATATTTT.

V usage is TRBV4-3 and J usage is TRBJ2-7, with D perhaps TRBD2 (5 bases). With 0 bases removed from V and 5 bases from J, the gap between germline ends came to 8 bases. The germline CDR1 and CDR2 sequences are LGHNA and YSLEER. The CDR3 covers 13 residues. CDR3 bases: TGCGCCAGCAGCCAAGATCTCGGGGACGAGCAGTACTTC. It codes for CASSQDLGDEQYF.

This clone was detected only a few times. This rearrangement joins TRBV5-1 to TRBJ2-7; D possibly corresponds to TRBD2 (6 bases). Germline assignment: CDR1 SGHRS and CDR2 YFSETQ. The CDR3 is made up of 13 amino acids. V lost 4 bases and J lost 4, with 12 bases in between. The CDR3 bases are TGCGCCAGCAGCGGGGACTGGGTTTACGAGCAGTACTTC. Residues: CASSGDWVYEQYF.

This chain uses TRBV18 with TRBJ1-5; possible D gene TRBD1, 5 bases. In germline, CDR1 is KGHSH, CDR2 LQKENI. The V and J ends lost 3 bases and 4 bases respectively, with 7 bases between them. This CDR3 is 13 amino acids long. In DNA, the CDR3 is TGTGCCAGCTCACCGTCAGGGAATCAGCCCCAGCATTTT. The encoded protein is CASSPSGNQPQHF.

This rearrangement joins TRBV7-8 to TRBJ2-7; maybe TRBD1 (6 bases). The CDR3 totals 13 residues. Trimming pared 6 bases from V and 6 bases from J, leaving 15 bases between. Germline V gene data show CDR1 as SGHVS and CDR2 as FQNEAQ. DNA for the CDR3: TGTGCCAGCAGAACTGGACAGTTTGGCGAGCAGTACTTC. This encodes CASRTGQFGEQYF.

The chain is built from TRBV5-1 and TRBJ1-1; TRBD1 is a possible D gene (5 bases). Germline values: CDR1 SGHRS, CDR2 YFSETQ. The CDR3 is made up of 17 amino acids. V lost 0 bases, J lost 0 bases, and 15 bases lay in between. DNA of the CDR3: TGCGCCAGCAGCTTGGAGGGGTCCGGACGCTTGAACACTGAAGCTTTCTTT. Translation gives CASSLEGSGRLNTEAFF.

The CDR3 is CASSLRRGEGQFF. The CDR3 nucleotides read TGTGCCAGCAGCCTCCGTCGGGGCGAGGGGCAGTTCTTC. V usage is TRBV7-3 and J usage is TRBJ2-1; D tentatively reads TRBD1 or TRBD2 (5 bases each). The CDR3 extends over 13 amino acids. Per germline, CDR1 SGHTA and CDR2 FQGTGA. Trimming removed 5 bases at V and 12 bases at J, with 17 bases between.